What follows is one TCR beta chain and its context. This clone was picked up one time. Its antigen is still unknown. Per-base quality was not reported, and no clone a single base away is much larger than it. Taken from the germline V gene (reference sequence), the CDR1 and CDR2 loops are MNHNY and SVGAGI. Here V drops 5 bases and J drops 6 bases, and the junction holds 9 bases not matched to any gene. Counted from cysteine to phenylalanine, this CDR3 has 15 amino acids. The only DNA kept is the CDR3, 45 bases in frame from the first base. Library creation used the immunoSEQ multiplex PCR assay. Rearranged TCR beta chain sequences were amplified with the hsTCRB Kit following the manufacturer's protocol. An Illumina MiSeq was used to sequence the TCRB libraries. In the paper's pipeline: The kit vendor's proprietary platform handled demultiplexing, trimming and gene mapping. As stored in TCRdb, this immuneACCESS dataset retains in-frame rearrangements with V and J assigned. A fraction of the clones does not appear; measured against another copy, unresolved V genes explain less than half of the discrepancy, and the remainder lacks a known reason. V, J and clone size derive from that table, while D and trimming were established from the DNA sequence. In this sample the table shows about 62,000 clones, approximately 91% of which occur a single time. Less than 2% of the sample rests with the top ten.

The data derive from a study of a mutant IDH1 vaccine in newly diagnosed glioma (dated by TCRdb to the early 2020s). With respect to the entire study: Across visits V03 through V10, patients got a total of eight vaccinations, given in weeks 1, 3, 5, 7, 11, 15, 19 and 23. In the chemotherapy-containing groups, vaccination started alongside temozolomide cycles, whereas in patients who had radiotherapy alone it started 4-6 weeks after radiotherapy. Of the 25 to 40 treated patients, approximately 62% were male and about 40% were female, and the mean age was 40.4 years. Before enrollment, most patients had been given radiochemotherapy with temozolomide as standard therapy, while the rest had received either radiotherapy alone or temozolomide alone. Peripheral blood was drawn at six visits: V03 (baseline), V05, V07, V10, V12 and V13. For exploratory analyses, longitudinal TCRB deep sequencing was carried out in around 26 treated patients wherever samples were available. Summary of the overall study and its limitations: Immune responses induced by the vaccine were seen in over 90% of patients across multiple MHC alleles. Selection of PBMC samples for TCRB deep sequencing was based on availability. The authors noted that analyses of patient blood samples could not be reproduced because of sample limitations. Pseudoprogression seemed to be unrelated to changes in the top peripheral T cell clonotypes found by TCRB sequencing.

The time point tag for this specimen amounts to: week 11, during vaccination. Every vaccine dose consisted of 300 ug of a 20-mer mutant IDH1 peptide in Montanide, administered subcutaneously together with topical imiquimod. All donors had newly diagnosed IDH1-mutant astrocytomas of WHO grade 3 or 4 that showed loss of nuclear ATRX. The samples were drawn from NOA16, a multicentre, single-arm, open-label phase I trial in Germany that tested a mutant IDH1 peptide vaccine in humans for the first time. Genomic DNA for TCRB sequencing was isolated from EDTA blood with the DNeasy Blood and Tissue Kit. This TCR was sampled from a man aged 35-49 years with glioma. This receptor chain uses TRBV6-6 and TRBJ2-1, with TRBD1 identical over 8 junction bases. The specimen comprised PBMCs, sampled from a glioma patient whose treatment included an IDH1 peptide vaccine. The sequenced DNA: TGTGCCAGCAGTACCCCGGACAGGGCTCTCAATGAGCAGTTCTTC. Its amino acids are CASSTPDRALNEQFF.